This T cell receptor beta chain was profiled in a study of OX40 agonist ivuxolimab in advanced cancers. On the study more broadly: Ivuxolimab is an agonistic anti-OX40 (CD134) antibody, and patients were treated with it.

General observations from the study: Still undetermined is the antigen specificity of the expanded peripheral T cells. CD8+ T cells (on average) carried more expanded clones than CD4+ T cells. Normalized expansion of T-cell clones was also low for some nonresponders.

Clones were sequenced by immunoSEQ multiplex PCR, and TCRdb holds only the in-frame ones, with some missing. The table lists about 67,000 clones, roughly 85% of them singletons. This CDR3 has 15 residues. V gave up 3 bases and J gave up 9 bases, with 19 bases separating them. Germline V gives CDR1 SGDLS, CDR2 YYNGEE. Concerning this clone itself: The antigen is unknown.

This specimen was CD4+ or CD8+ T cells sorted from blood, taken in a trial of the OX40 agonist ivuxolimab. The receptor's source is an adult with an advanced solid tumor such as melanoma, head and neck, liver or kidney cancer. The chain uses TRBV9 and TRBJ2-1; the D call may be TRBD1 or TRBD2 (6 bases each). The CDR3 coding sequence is TGTGCCAGCAGCGACGGGGGCGTCCGCCGCGGTGAGCAGTTCTTC. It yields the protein CASSDGGVRRGEQFF. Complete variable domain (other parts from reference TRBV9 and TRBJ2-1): DSGVTQTPKHLITATGQRVTLRCSPRSGDLSVYWYQQSLDQGLQFLIQYYNGEERAKGNILERFSAQQFPDLHSELNLSSLELGDSALYFCASSDGGVRRGEQFFGPGTRLTVL.